These 19 T cell receptor beta chains came from one sample sequenced in a study of T-cell reconstitution after alpha-beta-depleted transplantation in children. The TCRbeta library was prepared with unique molecular identifiers. MiXCR, applied by TCRdb to the PCR reads, yields one record per CDR3 protein. Of a few hundred thousand distinct CDR3 sequences listed, 10% to 13% are singletons. This sample comprised PBMCs from the stem cell graft donor, obtained from the stem cell graft. All receptors derive from a human donor who donated a stem cell graft to a child with acute lymphoblastic leukemia.

The chain carries TRBV12-3 or TRBV12-4 and TRBJ2-7; 8 bases are a match to TRBD2. The CDR3 spans 17 residues. Trimming took 6 bases from V and 1 from J; bases not matched to a gene: 14. As DNA, the CDR3 is TGTGCCAGCAGCCCCGGGACTAGAAGAAATCCATCCTACGAGCAGTACTTC. Translating gives CASSPGTRRNPSYEQYF.

This clonotype was recorded many times. The V and J genes are TRBV4-3 and TRBJ2-1, with D tentatively TRBD1 or TRBD2 (5 bases each). Between the trimmed V and J ends, which lost 0 bases and 15 bases, there was a span of 24 bases. Germline CDR1 is LGHNA and CDR2 is YSLEER. This CDR3 spans 16 amino acids. The CDR3: CASSQEWDHGGRVRFF. Here the CDR3 DNA reads TGCGCCAGCAGCCAAGAATGGGACCATGGGGGTAGGGTTCGGTTCTTC.

The gene calls are TRBV9 and TRBJ2-5, with 7 bases identical to TRBD1. Per germline, CDR1 SGDLS and CDR2 YYNGEE. After removal of 3 bases from V and 5 bases from J, the junction contained 10 bases not matched to a gene. The CDR3 sequence is 15 residues long. The CDR3 bases are TGTGCCAGCAGCGCGGGACAGCCCCCGGCGGAGACCCAGTACTTC. It yields the protein CASSAGQPPAETQYF.

This clonotype has just a few counts. The chain uses TRBV12-3 or TRBV12-4 and TRBJ1-6, with D possibly being TRBD1 (6 bases). With 7 bases removed from V and 12 bases from J, the gap between germline ends came to 16 bases. The CDR3 spans 13 residues. In DNA, the CDR3 is TGTGCCAGCACCGGCCCGGGCAGGGGACCCCTCCACTTT. It specifies CASTGPGRGPLHF.

The chain carries TRBV5-1 and TRBJ2-3, with D unresolved. Per the germline V gene, CDR1 is SGHRS and CDR2 is YFSETQ. Trimming stripped 6 bases from V and 4 bases from J, with 12 bases between. The CDR3 covers 13 residues. The CDR3 region has the DNA TGCGCCAGCATATCCGACGCGGCAGATACGCAGTATTTT. This codes for CASISDAADTQYF.

Ten or more counts support this clonotype. The chain recombines TRBV29-1 with TRBJ1-6, with 9 bases matching TRBD1. The CDR3 is made up of 13 amino acids. The germline V gene encodes CDR1 SQVTM and CDR2 ANQGSEA. After removal of 6 bases from V and 7 bases from J, the junction contained 4 bases not matched to a gene. CDR3 nucleotides: TGCAGCGTAAGGGACAGGGAGAATTCACCCCTCCACTTT. Residues: CSVRDRENSPLHF. The full variable domain, its missing parts supplied by reference TRBV29-1 and TRBJ1-6, is SAVISQKPSRDICQRGTSLTIQCQVDSQVTMMFWYRQQPGQSLTLIATANQGSEATYESGFVIDKFPISRPNLTFSTLTVSNMSPEDSSIYLCSVRDRENSPLHFGNGTRLTVT.

The chain is built from TRBV5-1 and TRBJ2-7; D possibly corresponds to TRBD2 (5 bases). Between the trimmed V and J ends, which lost 2 bases and 1 base, there was a span of 13 bases. The CDR3 extends over 15 amino acids. CDR1 is SGHRS and CDR2 is YFSETQ in the germline V gene. The CDR3 DNA reads as TGCGCCAGCAGCTTCCAGCCGGGAACTTCCTACGAGCAGTACTTC. Translated, it gives CASSFQPGTSYEQYF.

V and J are TRBV20-1 and TRBJ2-1; D remains ambiguous. V shed 0 bases and J shed 3 bases, with 15 bases lying between them. This CDR3 region has 16 residues. Germline V gene sequence: CDR1 DFQATT, CDR2 SNEGSKA (reference sequence). The DNA for the CDR3 is TGCAGTGCTAGAGACCTGCGCGATTTAGACTACAATGAGCAGTTCTTC. It specifies CSARDLRDLDYNEQFF.

This clonotype was counted many times. The chain employs TRBV20-1 and TRBJ2-5, with D maybe TRBD1 (6 bases). V gave up 6 bases and J gave up 2 bases, with 16 bases separating them. CDR1 is DFQATT, CDR2 SNEGSKA, per germline (reference sequence). The CDR3 loop spans 14 amino acids. For the CDR3, the DNA is TGCAGTGCCCCCTTGGACAGTCGGCAAGAGACCCAGTACTTC. It codes for CSAPLDSRQETQYF.

The chain is built from TRBV7-6 and TRBJ2-1, with D perhaps TRBD1 or TRBD2 (5 bases each). V was pared by 5 bases and J by 2 bases, with 13 bases between. The CDR3 is 15 residues long. Germline CDR1 is SGHVS and CDR2 is FNYEAQ. In nucleotides, the CDR3 is TGTGCCAGCAGCCCCGGGACGGGGACCTACAATGAGCAGTTCTTC. Translating gives CASSPGTGTYNEQFF.

V gene TRBV5-1 combines with J gene TRBJ1-1, with D maybe TRBD1 (6 bases). V was clipped by 10 bases and J by 0 bases, with 13 bases between them. CDR1 and CDR2 (germline): SGHRS, YFSETQ. The CDR3 loop spans 13 amino acids. The CDR3 protein is CAGGGGMNTEAFF. CDR3 nucleotides: TGCGCCGGAGGGGGTGGGATGAACACTGAAGCTTTCTTT.

The chain uses TRBV6-2 or TRBV6-3 and TRBJ2-7, with D possibly matching TRBD2 (5 bases). The V end lost 0 bases, the J end lost 7 bases, and 10 bases lay between the germline ends. In germline, CDR1 is MNHEY, CDR2 SVGEGT. The CDR3 length is 13 residues. In DNA, the CDR3 is TGTGCCAGCAGTTACTCGAGAGGGTTGGAGCAGTACTTC. This codes for CASSYSRGLEQYF.

In this sample, this clonotype turned up a few times. The chain joins TRBV10-3 to TRBJ2-2, with TRBD1 as a possible D gene (7 bases). Trimming stripped 6 bases from V and 5 bases from J, with 13 bases between. CDR3 length: 14 residues. Looked up from germline, CDR1 is ENHRY and CDR2 is SYGVKD. The CDR3 spells CAIRRDSWTGELFF. CDR3 DNA sequence: TGTGCCATCAGGCGGGACAGTTGGACCGGGGAGCTGTTTTTT.

The rearrangement joins TRBV5-1 to TRBJ2-1; TRBD1 aligns across 8 bases. The germline V gene encodes CDR1 SGHRS and CDR2 YFSETQ. Trimming took 2 bases from V and 9 from J; bases not matched to a gene: 10. CDR3 size: 15 residues. The CDR3 region has the DNA TGCGCCAGCAGCTTCGTGACAGGGGATCAGGCTGAGCAGTTCTTC. Its protein is CASSFVTGDQAEQFF.

On this clonotype itself: The junction departs from germline at one end; a sequencing error may be responsible. The rearrangement links TRBV4-3 to TRBJ2-5; possibly TRBD2 for D (7 bases). The CDR3 has 16 amino acids. CDR1 is LGHNA and CDR2 is YSLEER in the germline V gene. The CDR3 protein is CASSQGASGGGETQCF. DNA of the CDR3: TGCGCCAGCAGCCAAGGAGCTAGCGGAGGGGGAGAGACCCAGTGCTTC.

The rearrangement links TRBV18 to TRBJ1-1, with no clear D. The germline V gene has CDR1 KGHSH and CDR2 LQKENI. The CDR3 extends over 15 amino acids. The V end lost 4 bases, the J end lost 3 bases, and 15 bases lay between the germline ends. CDR3 DNA: TGTGCCAGCTCACGAAACCTCGGTGTGGACACTGAAGCTTTCTTT. Its protein product is CASSRNLGVDTEAFF.

The genes are TRBV7-9 and TRBJ2-2; D ambiguous. The CDR3 is 15 amino acids. Trimming cost V 3 bases and J 2 bases, with 10 bases left between them. Germline V lookup: CDR1 SEHNR, CDR2 FQNEAQ (reference sequence). Here the CDR3 reads CASSLGMVNTGELFF. CDR3 nucleotide sequence: TGTGCCAGCAGCTTGGGGATGGTCAACACCGGGGAGCTGTTTTTT.

This clonotype came up a few times. The rearrangement joins TRBV6-1 to TRBJ1-6; 10 nucleotides agree with TRBD1. CDR1 and CDR2 (germline): MNHNS, SASEGT. This CDR3 is built from 14 residues. With 7 bases clipped from V and 7 bases from J, the junction kept 4 bases outside the gene matches. Written as DNA, the CDR3 is TGTGCCAGCAACCCGGACAGGGGGAATTCACCCCTCCACTTT. It encodes CASNPDRGNSPLHF.

This clonotype was counted only a few times. The gene calls are TRBV12-3 or TRBV12-4 and TRBJ2-5, with 9 bases that match TRBD1. V lost 6 bases, J lost 4 bases, and 6 bases stayed unmatched. CDR3 size: 14 residues. CDR3: CASRGQGGRETQYF. CDR3 sequence (DNA): TGTGCCAGCAGGGGACAGGGCGGACGAGAGACCCAGTACTTC.